This T cell receptor (beta chain) was documented in a study of regulatory dendritic cells for organ transplantation. Study findings and constraints: Memory T cells were less diverse than naive, with memory CD8+ most oligoclonal. Considerable individual heterogeneity was seen in alloreactive memory CD8+ T cells. Regulatory dendritic cells appeared to expand memory CD8+ clones less than mature ones.

On this clone itself: Its antigen is undetermined.

V shed 4 bases and J 11 bases; nucleotides not matched to a gene: 15. The CDR3 is 16 residues long. Germline V CDR1 and CDR2: SEHNR, FQNEAQ (reference sequence). CD4+ or CD8+ T cells were sorted as naive CD45RA+ or memory CD45RO+. The method was immunoSEQ multiplex PCR; TCRdb's version includes in-frame clones alone and lacks a portion of them. The sample carries under 35,000 clones, 82% recorded once. The material sequenced was naive CD8+ T cells from blood. Described subset: CD45RA+ naive T cells. The chain couples TRBV7-9 to TRBJ1-5; TRBD1 aligns across 9 bases. The clonotype comes from a human donor in good health. The CDR3 spells CASSSSRPGQGLAQHF. In DNA form, the CDR3 reads TGTGCCAGCAGCTCCTCTAGGCCGGGACAGGGTCTCGCCCAGCATTTT.